This is a list of T cell receptor beta chains from one sample in a study of blood T cell repertoires in COVID-19. Libraries were prepared by immunoSEQ multiplex PCR; TCRdb keeps only in-frame clonotypes and omits some of them. The table has 250,000 to 300,000 clones, more than 80% seen once. The sequenced sample was PBMCs or T cells enriched from blood (not recorded which). The receptors were sampled from a woman aged 25 to 39 who had recovered from COVID-19. The CDR3 runs from the conserved cysteine through the conserved F or W. A D gene is named only where the DNA matches it firmly. Size is stated for part of the rows, as once, few or many counts, or as a class when the clone is expanded.

cdr3_nt	cdr3_aa	j_call	v_call	d_call	clone_size
TGTGCCAGTAGCACGGACAGAGCCTACGAGCAGTACTTC	CASSTDRAYEQYF	TRBJ2-7	TRBV19	-	-
TGTGCCAGCAGTTTAGACAGAAGAGATTACGAGCAGTACTTC	CASSLDRRDYEQYF	TRBJ2-7	TRBV28	-	-
TGTGCCAGCAGCCTTCGACAGGGATGGAATAATGAGCAGTTCTTC	CASSLRQGWNNEQFF	TRBJ2-1	TRBV11-3	TRBD1	-
TGTGCCAGCAGCTTCGCAACTAGCGGGTACAATGAGCAGTTCTTC	CASSFATSGYNEQFF	TRBJ2-1	TRBV7-6	TRBD2	-
TGTGCCAGCAGCCAAGTTGGACTAGGAAACTACGAGCAGTACTTC	CASSQVGLGNYEQYF	TRBJ2-7	TRBV14	TRBD2	-
TGTGCCAGCAGTTCCGGACTAGCGGGAGTAAACGTGGAGCAGTTCTTC	CASSSGLAGVNVEQFF	TRBJ2-1	TRBV27	TRBD2	once
TGTGCCAGCAGCTTAGTGGCTAGCGTTGGGTACAATGAGCAGTTCTTC	CASSLVASVGYNEQFF	TRBJ2-1	TRBV7-8	-	-
TGTGCCATCAGTGAGTCTGGACAGTATGGCTACACCTTC	CAISESGQYGYTF	TRBJ1-2	TRBV10-3	-	few
TGTGCCAGTACCGGGACTATCAGAAGCAATCAGCCCCAGCATTTT	CASTGTIRSNQPQHF	TRBJ1-5	TRBV19	-	-
TGTGCCATCAGTCCGCAGGGGCCCGTCAATGAGCAGTTCTTC	CAISPQGPVNEQFF	TRBJ2-1	TRBV10-3	-	-
TGTGCCTGGACGAACCGGGCGGGAGCGGGAGATACGCAGTATTTT	CAWTNRAGAGDTQYF	TRBJ2-3	TRBV30	TRBD2	-
TGTGCCAGCAGTCATGGGGTTTTTAGCGTAGGCAATGAGCAGTTCTTC	CASSHGVFSVGNEQFF	TRBJ2-1	TRBV28	-	-
TGTGCCAGCAGCTCAAAGACAGGGAGTGGCTACACCTTC	CASSSKTGSGYTF	TRBJ1-2	TRBV13	TRBD1	-
TGTGCCAGCAGCACCGGGACTAGCGGGACCCAAGGGCTGAATGAGCAGTTCTTC	CASSTGTSGTQGLNEQFF	TRBJ2-1	TRBV3-1/TRBV3-2	TRBD2	-
TGTGCCACCAGCACCACAGGGGTGAACACTGAAGCTTTCTTT	CATSTTGVNTEAFF	TRBJ1-1	TRBV15	TRBD1	-
TGTGCCAGCAGCACCGGGACTAGCGGGACCGGGGAGCTGTTTTTT	CASSTGTSGTGELFF	TRBJ2-2	TRBV7-2	TRBD2	-
TGTGCCAGCTCAGACCAGTGGACAGGAGGCTCCTACGAGCAGTACTTC	CASSDQWTGGSYEQYF	TRBJ2-7	TRBV18	TRBD1	-
TGTGCCAGCAGTTTCGCCCAGGGGAGAGGCTACACCTTC	CASSFAQGRGYTF	TRBJ1-2	TRBV28	-	-
TGTGCCAGCAGTAGCCGACAGGGAGGCGACGAGCAGTACTTC	CASSSRQGGDEQYF	TRBJ2-7	TRBV6-6	-	-
TGTGCCAGCAGTGCCAGGGTTAGCGGGAGCACAGATACGCAGTATTTT	CASSARVSGSTDTQYF	TRBJ2-3	TRBV6-1	TRBD2	-
TGTGCCAGCAGTCCCAGGACAGGGGGCTTCTACGAGCAGTACTTC	CASSPRTGGFYEQYF	TRBJ2-7	TRBV28	TRBD1	-
TGTGCCAGTAGTACCTCGGGACAGTACAATGAGCAGTTCTTC	CASSTSGQYNEQFF	TRBJ2-1	TRBV19	TRBD1	few
TGTGCCAGCAGCCGCGTAAGTGGAACGGTAGCCTCCTACGAGCAGTACTTC	CASSRVSGTVASYEQYF	TRBJ2-7	TRBV11-2	-	-
TGTGCCAGCAGCGTAAGCGGGAGTTGGTACGAGCAGTACTTC	CASSVSGSWYEQYF	TRBJ2-7	TRBV9	TRBD2	-
TGTGCCAGCAGGACCCCCACAGGGGACACTGAAGCTTTCTTT	CASRTPTGDTEAFF	TRBJ1-1	TRBV6-5	TRBD1	-
TGCGCCAGCAGCTTATCCGCAGGAGGTACTGAAGCTTTCTTT	CASSLSAGGTEAFF	TRBJ1-1	TRBV5-1	-	-
TGTGCCAGCAGCCAAGGGGGGGGAAGCACAGATACGCAGTATTTT	CASSQGGGSTDTQYF	TRBJ2-3	TRBV3-1/TRBV3-2	TRBD2	-
TGTGCCAGCAGTAACAGGGGGCAGTGGAATCAGCCCCAGCATTTT	CASSNRGQWNQPQHF	TRBJ1-5	TRBV6-5	TRBD1	-
TGTGCCAGCAGCTTAGAACTAGCGGGAGGAGCGAGCTCCTACAATGAGCAGTTCTTC	CASSLELAGGASSYNEQFF	TRBJ2-1	TRBV13	TRBD2	-
TGTGCCAGCAGACCTATAGCGGGAGGCGTGGTTGAGCAGTTCTTC	CASRPIAGGVVEQFF	TRBJ2-1	TRBV2	TRBD2	-